The 9 T cell receptor beta chains given below trace back to one sample, sequenced in a study of blood T cell repertoires in COVID-19. TCRdb's copy holds only in-frame clones and misses some; the assay was immunoSEQ multiplex PCR. The sample includes 100,000 or so clones, approximately 80% seen only once; the top ten take around 4.4%. Input material: peripheral blood. The receptors originated from a man in his sixties with acute or convalescent COVID-19.

A single count supports this clone. The gene calls are TRBV18 and TRBJ1-2, with 11 bases matching TRBD1. Germline values: CDR1 KGHSH, CDR2 LQKENI. The trim removed 0 bases at V and 5 bases at J, leaving 5 bases unmatched. CDR3 length: 16 amino acids. In DNA, the CDR3 is TGTGCCAGCTCACCACCCGTGGGACAGGGGGAATATGGCTACACCTTC. Its protein is CASSPPVGQGEYGYTF.

The chain has TRBV7-2 and TRBJ1-2; D gene uncertain. In germline, CDR1 is SGHTA, CDR2 FQGNSA. Trimming cost V 2 bases and J 4 bases, with 11 bases left between them. This CDR3 comprises 14 residues. CDR3 region: CASSLSYVSYGYTF. Written as DNA, the CDR3 is TGTGCCAGCAGCTTAAGCTACGTAAGCTATGGCTACACCTTC.

This clone was seen more than once but under ten times. The chain combines TRBV9 with TRBJ1-1; possibly TRBD1 for D (5 bases). The V and J ends lost 4 bases and 4 bases respectively, with 23 bases between them. The CDR3 is 17 residues long. Germline CDR1 is SGDLS and CDR2 is YYNGEE. The DNA for the CDR3 is TGTGCCAGCAGCCGACTCCCAACCAGGGCCAGGGCCACTGAAGCTTTCTTT. This gives the protein CASSRLPTRARATEAFF.

This rearrangement joins TRBV30 to TRBJ1-2; 9 positions agree with TRBD1. The CDR3 is made up of 14 amino acids. CDR1 and CDR2 (germline): GTSNPN, SVGIG (reference sequence). The ends lost 1 base at V and 4 bases at J; junction bases unmatched: 4. The CDR3 protein is CAWSATGGSYGYTF. The CDR3 bases are TGTGCCTGGAGTGCAACAGGGGGCAGCTATGGCTACACCTTC.

CDR3 DNA sequence: TGCAGTGCTAGTTCCTCGGGTCAGTACGAGCAGTACGTC. Its protein is CSASSSGQYEQYV. The chain links TRBV20-1 to TRBJ2-7; D gene ambiguous. This CDR3 is built from 13 residues. Trimming stripped 3 bases from V and 4 bases from J, with 13 bases between. The germline CDR1 and CDR2 sequences are DFQATT and SNEGSKA (reference sequence).

This clone was observed once. The J gene is TRBJ2-2, the V gene TRBV5-1; D is perhaps TRBD1 (6 bases). The CDR3 is 14 amino acids. Germline V gene sequence: CDR1 SGHRS, CDR2 YFSETQ. Trimming removed 3 bases from V and 6 bases from J, with 12 bases in between. DNA for the CDR3: TGCGCCAGCAGCTACCAACAGGGTTCCGGGGAGCTGTTTTTT. The encoded protein is CASSYQQGSGELFF.

The V and J genes are TRBV3-1 (or the pseudogene TRBV3-2) and TRBJ1-6; no definite D call. This CDR3 has 16 amino acids. Germline values: CDR1 LGHDT, CDR2 YNNKEL (reference sequence). The V gene lost 4 bases and the J gene lost 7 bases, with 17 bases spanning the gap. This CDR3 reads CASSLVAGSRNSPLHF. The CDR3 coding sequence is TGTGCCAGCAGCCTAGTAGCCGGGTCGAGGAATTCACCCCTCCACTTT.

In its sample, this clone was seen a few times. The V call is TRBV27, the J call TRBJ2-3; the match to TRBD2 covers 10 bases. Germline trimming cut 0 bases from V and 5 bases from J; bases unmatched to any gene: 14. The CDR3 runs 19 residues. Germline CDR1 and CDR2: MNHEY and SMNVEV (reference sequence). The CDR3 is CASSLSKASGSFRRDTQYF. CDR3 sequence (DNA): TGTGCCAGCAGTTTATCGAAGGCTAGCGGGAGCTTTAGGCGAGATACGCAGTATTTT.

V usage is TRBV5-8 and J usage is TRBJ1-4; TRBD1 aligns across 8 bases. V lost 4 bases and J lost 5; bases outside the gene matches: 4. CDR1 is SGHTS and CDR2 is YDEGEE in the germline V gene. CDR3 length: 14 amino acids. Here the CDR3 reads CASSRRQGNEKLFF. As DNA, the CDR3 is TGTGCCAGCAGCCGTCGACAGGGGAATGAAAAACTGTTTTTT.